This TCR beta chain was sequenced for a study of OX40 agonist ivuxolimab in advanced cancers. This table comes from immunoSEQ multiplex PCR, and its TCRdb copy is limited to in-frame clones, with some not included. This sample carries tens of thousands of clones, about four fifths of them seen once, and the ten largest clones take about 2.2%. The CDR3 length is 13 residues. From germline, CDR1 is LNHDA and CDR2 SQIVND (reference sequence). The trim removed 10 bases at V and 5 bases at J, leaving 7 bases unmatched. By proportion, this clone is medium-sized (0.01 to 0.1%). V usage is TRBV19 and J usage is TRBJ1-2, with 10 bases fitting TRBD1. Sequencing was performed on CD4+ or CD8+ T cells sorted from blood, taken in a trial of the OX40 agonist ivuxolimab. The receptor was isolated from an adult with an advanced solid tumor such as melanoma, head and neck, liver or kidney cancer. The CDR3 sequence is CATDRGQEYGYTF. The CDR3 nucleotides are TGTGCCACCGACAGGGGGCAAGAGTATGGCTACACCTTC.